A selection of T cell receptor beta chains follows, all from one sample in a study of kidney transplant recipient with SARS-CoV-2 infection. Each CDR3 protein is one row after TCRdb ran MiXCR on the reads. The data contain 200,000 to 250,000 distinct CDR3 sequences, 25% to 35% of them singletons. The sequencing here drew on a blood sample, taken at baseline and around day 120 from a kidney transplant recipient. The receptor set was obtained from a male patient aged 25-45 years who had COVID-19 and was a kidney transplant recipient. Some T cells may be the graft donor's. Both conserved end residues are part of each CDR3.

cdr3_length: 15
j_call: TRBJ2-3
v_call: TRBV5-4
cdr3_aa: CASSRLQGNTDTQYF

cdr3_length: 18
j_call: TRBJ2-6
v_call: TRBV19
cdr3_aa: CASTPLKTGQLGANVLTF

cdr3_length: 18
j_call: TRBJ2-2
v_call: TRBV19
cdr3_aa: CASSIPGGLAGDTGELFF

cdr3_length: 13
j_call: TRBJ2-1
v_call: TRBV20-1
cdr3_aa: CSANSGRGSEQFF

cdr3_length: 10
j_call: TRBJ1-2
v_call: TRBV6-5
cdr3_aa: CASSLRNHTF

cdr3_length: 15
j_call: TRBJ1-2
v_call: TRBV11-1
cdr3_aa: CASSRVTGYTYGYTF

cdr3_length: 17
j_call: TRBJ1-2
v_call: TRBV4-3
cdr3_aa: CASSRWKGRRKTYGYTF

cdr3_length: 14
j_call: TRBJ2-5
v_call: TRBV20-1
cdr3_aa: CSTTGRTHRETQYF

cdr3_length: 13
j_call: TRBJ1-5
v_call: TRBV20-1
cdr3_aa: CSARGRLNQPQHF

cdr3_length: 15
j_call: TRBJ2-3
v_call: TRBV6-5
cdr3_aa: CASSVSAGGVDTQYF

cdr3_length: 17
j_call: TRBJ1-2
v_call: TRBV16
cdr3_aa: CASSAYKVVRKTYGYTF

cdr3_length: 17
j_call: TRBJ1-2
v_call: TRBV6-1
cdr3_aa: CASSVSYSMRKTYGYTF

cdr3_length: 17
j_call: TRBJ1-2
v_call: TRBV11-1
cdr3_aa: CASSADTKAGKTYGYTF

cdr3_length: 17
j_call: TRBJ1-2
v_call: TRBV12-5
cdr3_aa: CASGYSSLQGKTYGYTF

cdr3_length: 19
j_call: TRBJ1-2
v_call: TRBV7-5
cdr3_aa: CISVPEQLNEVGKTYGYTF

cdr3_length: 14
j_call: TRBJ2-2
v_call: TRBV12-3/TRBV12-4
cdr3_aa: CASSGTEMTGELFF

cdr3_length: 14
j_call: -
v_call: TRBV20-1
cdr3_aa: CSAGTSPITDTQYF

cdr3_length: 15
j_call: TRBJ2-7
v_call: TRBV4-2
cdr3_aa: CASSQERGGPYEQYF

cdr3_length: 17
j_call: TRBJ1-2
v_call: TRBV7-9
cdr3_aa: CASSDWEYHGKTYGYTF

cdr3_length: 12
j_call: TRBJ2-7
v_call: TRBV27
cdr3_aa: CASGFPWHEQYF

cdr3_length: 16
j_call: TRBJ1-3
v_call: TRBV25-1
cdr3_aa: CASSESAGGSGNTIYF

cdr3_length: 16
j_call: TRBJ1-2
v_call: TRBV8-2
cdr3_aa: CGSTRIDSRKTYGYTF

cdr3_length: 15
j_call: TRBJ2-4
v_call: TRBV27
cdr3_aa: CASSNQQGAKNIQYF

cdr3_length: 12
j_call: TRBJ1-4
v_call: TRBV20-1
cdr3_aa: CSAGQGNEKLFF

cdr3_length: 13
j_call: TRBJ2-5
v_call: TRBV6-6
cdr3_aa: CASSYLGEETQYF

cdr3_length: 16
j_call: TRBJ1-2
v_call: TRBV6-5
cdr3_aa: CASSEHRVVANYGYTF

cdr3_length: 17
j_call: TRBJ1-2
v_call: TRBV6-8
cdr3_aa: CASSRPIRSRKTYGYTF

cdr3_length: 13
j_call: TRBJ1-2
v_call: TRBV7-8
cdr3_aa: CASSSKGDYGYTF

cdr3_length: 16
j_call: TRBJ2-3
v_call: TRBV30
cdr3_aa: CAWSLGTSGDSDTQYF